Listed below are T cell receptor beta chains from one sample, sequenced in a study of cytomegalovirus exposure and HLA in healthy donors. Profiling relied on immunoSEQ multiplex PCR, and the TCRdb table lists in-frame clones only, not all of them. The sample has roughly 150,000 clones, over 75% seen once. Sequencing was performed on PBMCs. All receptors come from a male donor in good health and CMV-seronegative. Both conserved end residues are part of each CDR3. The order of the fields is V gene, D gene, J gene, clone size, CDR3 protein, CDR3 DNA. The D gene is left open where the match is weak. Size tells how often a clone was seen (once, few, many) or the class of an expanded clone, and some rows leave it out.

TRBV9	TRBD2	TRBJ2-3	NA	CASSVSGGFTDTQYF	TGTGCCAGCAGCGTGAGCGGGGGGTTCACAGATACGCAGTATTTT
TRBV19	NA	TRBJ2-2	NA	CASSIIGGGELFF	TGTGCCAGTAGTATAATTGGCGGAGGTGAGCTGTTTTTT
TRBV7-9	TRBD1	TRBJ2-7	once	CASSLGQGSSYEQYF	TGTGCCAGCAGCTTAGGACAGGGTAGCTCCTACGAGCAGTACTTC
TRBV2	NA	TRBJ1-1	few	CASSGYRGNTEAFF	TGTGCCAGCAGCGGTTACCGGGGGAACACTGAAGCTTTCTTT
TRBV6-5	TRBD1	TRBJ1-2	few	CASSYLTGPTYGYTF	TGTGCCAGCAGTTACTTGACAGGGCCGACCTATGGCTACACCTTC
TRBV27	NA	TRBJ2-7	NA	CASSHSRDIDEQYF	TGTGCCAGCAGCCACTCCAGGGACATCGACGAGCAGTACTTC
TRBV15	TRBD1	TRBJ1-1	NA	CATSRGGTGRNTEAFF	TGTGCCACCAGCAGAGGAGGGACAGGGAGGAACACTGAAGCTTTCTTT
TRBV5-6	NA	TRBJ1-1	NA	CASSLGGMRTEAFF	TGTGCCAGCAGCTTGGGCGGGATGAGGACTGAAGCTTTCTTT
TRBV29-1	NA	TRBJ2-5	few	CSVEFLGGETQYF	TGCAGCGTTGAATTTTTGGGGGGAGAGACCCAGTACTTC
TRBV19	TRBD1	TRBJ2-4	NA	CASSRVEGARTDIQYF	TGTGCCAGTAGTCGAGTCGAGGGGGCCAGGACGGACATTCAGTACTTC
TRBV19	NA	TRBJ1-3	NA	CASSSYGVRNTIYF	TGTGCCAGTAGCTCATACGGGGTACGAAACACCATATATTTT
TRBV19	NA	TRBJ2-2	NA	CASRTVASSGTGELFF	TGTGCCAGTAGAACCGTGGCTTCCTCTGGCACCGGGGAGCTGTTTTTT
TRBV21-1	NA	TRBJ1-1	NA	CASGDRNTEAFF	TGTGCCAGTGGAGACAGGAACACTGAAGCTTTCTTT
TRBV19	NA	TRBJ1-4	NA	CASSFRDTREKLFF	TGTGCCAGTAGTTTCCGGGACACTCGGGAAAAACTGTTTTTT
TRBV10-3	TRBD2	TRBJ2-7	few	CALREGAGVPYEQYF	TGTGCCCTCAGGGAGGGAGCGGGGGTCCCCTACGAGCAGTACTTC
TRBV6-5	TRBD2	TRBJ2-3	NA	CASSSFGSGEEDTQYF	TGTGCCAGCAGTTCCTTCGGTAGCGGGGAGGAGGATACGCAGTATTTT
TRBV6-1	TRBD2	TRBJ2-1	NA	CASSLAGPYTEQFF	TGTGCCAGCAGCCTAGCGGGGCCTTACACTGAGCAGTTCTTC
TRBV18	TRBD1	TRBJ2-5	NA	CASSPRTGQETQYF	TGTGCCAGCTCACCCAGGACAGGGCAAGAGACCCAGTACTTC
TRBV6-5	TRBD1	TRBJ2-5	NA	CASSYSRGQSGEQYF	TGTGCCAGCAGTTACTCGAGGGGGCAATCTGGAGAGCAGTACTTC
TRBV6-5	NA	TRBJ1-1	NA	CASSYSVYLNTEAFF	TGTGCCAGCAGTTACTCCGTTTATTTGAACACTGAAGCTTTCTTT
TRBV10-3	NA	TRBJ1-6	NA	CAIRRSPGDPNSPLHF	TGTGCCATCAGGAGATCACCCGGGGATCCAAATTCACCCCTCCACTTT
TRBV18	NA	TRBJ1-2	NA	CASSPPADSNGYTF	TGTGCCAGCTCACCACCGGCAGATTCAAATGGCTACACCTTC
TRBV10-3	TRBD1	TRBJ1-6	NA	CAISEVVGQQSSYNSPLHF	TGTGCCATCAGCGAGGTCGTGGGACAGCAGAGCTCCTATAATTCACCCCTCCACTTT
TRBV2	TRBD1	TRBJ2-2	NA	CASSDFRDRDGGELFF	TGTGCCAGCAGTGACTTCCGGGACAGGGATGGCGGGGAGCTGTTTTTT
TRBV7-2	NA	TRBJ1-1	NA	CASSRDRNTEAFF	TGTGCCAGCAGCCGAGACAGGAACACTGAAGCTTTCTTT
TRBV5-1	TRBD2	TRBJ2-5	NA	CASSSLAGIQETQYF	TGCGCCAGCAGCTCGCTAGCGGGCATCCAAGAGACCCAGTACTTC
TRBV18	TRBD1	TRBJ2-7	NA	CASSPGQGRLIEQYF	TGTGCCAGCTCACCGGGACAGGGTAGGTTGATCGAGCAGTACTTC
TRBV7-9	NA	TRBJ1-5	NA	CASSGPPGTNSGNQPQHF	TGTGCCAGCAGCGGGCCCCCCGGGACAAACTCCGGTAATCAGCCCCAGCATTTT
TRBV27	TRBD2	TRBJ2-1	NA	CASGGTSGGSPKNNEQFF	TGTGCCAGCGGAGGGACTAGCGGGGGGTCTCCTAAAAACAATGAGCAGTTCTTC
TRBV5-1	NA	TRBJ1-1	NA	CASSPVGGNTEAFF	TGCGCCAGCAGCCCCGTGGGGGGTAACACTGAAGCTTTCTTT
TRBV5-1	TRBD1	TRBJ1-2	NA	CASSLEGGAEGYTF	TGCGCCAGCAGCTTGGAAGGGGGCGCTGAGGGCTACACCTTC
TRBV11-3	NA	TRBJ1-6	NA	CASSLTGHSPLHF	TGTGCCAGCAGCTTAACAGGGCACTCACCCCTCCACTTT
TRBV6-6	NA	TRBJ1-3	once	CAATRRPGNTIYF	TGTGCCGCTACTCGGCGGCCTGGAAACACCATATATTTT
TRBV6-1	NA	TRBJ1-5	few	CASRDAGGNQPQHF	TGTGCCAGCAGGGACGCGGGGGGCAATCAGCCCCAGCATTTT
TRBV5-1	NA	TRBJ1-6	NA	CASSSGDGSSYNSPLHF	TGCGCCAGCAGCAGCGGGGACGGAAGCTCCTATAATTCACCCCTCCACTTT
TRBV6-6	TRBD1	TRBJ2-4	NA	CASSYSTPGQGNIQYF	TGTGCCAGCAGTTACTCTACTCCGGGACAGGGAAACATTCAGTACTTC
TRBV7-2	NA	TRBJ2-3	NA	CASSSRTGTDTQYF	TGTGCCAGCAGCTCCCGGACAGGCACAGATACGCAGTATTTT
TRBV9	TRBD1	TRBJ1-6	NA	CASWSGTANSPLHF	TGTGCCAGCTGGTCGGGGACAGCCAATTCACCCCTCCACTTT
TRBV20-1	NA	TRBJ2-5	NA	CSARGQETQYF	TGCAGTGCTCGGGGCCAAGAGACCCAGTACTTC
TRBV6-1	TRBD1	TRBJ1-1	few	CAAGGYTEAFF	TGTGCCGCAGGGGGTTACACTGAAGCTTTCTTT
TRBV10-3	NA	TRBJ2-1	NA	CAISSPSYNEQFF	TGTGCCATTTCCTCCCCCTCCTACAATGAGCAGTTCTTC
TRBV18	NA	TRBJ2-7	NA	CASSPPIHRTYEQYF	TGTGCCAGCTCACCACCGATCCACAGAACCTACGAGCAGTACTTC
TRBV10-3	TRBD1	TRBJ2-7	NA	CASSPTGSYEQYF	TGTGCCTCCTCCCCGACAGGGTCCTACGAGCAGTACTTC
TRBV7-2	NA	TRBJ1-5	NA	CASSLEGVSNQPQHF	TGTGCCAGCAGCTTAGAGGGGGTTAGCAATCAGCCCCAGCATTTT
TRBV2	NA	TRBJ2-5	once	CASSEGTIQETQYF	TGTGCCAGCAGTGAAGGGACTATCCAAGAGACCCAGTACTTC
TRBV7-2	NA	TRBJ1-2	NA	CASSSHGADYGYTF	TGTGCCAGCAGCTCGCATGGGGCAGACTATGGCTACACCTTC
TRBV19	TRBD2	TRBJ2-7	NA	CASSSGLAASYEQYF	TGTGCCAGTAGTAGCGGACTAGCGGCGTCCTACGAGCAGTACTTC
TRBV29-1	TRBD2	TRBJ2-3	NA	CSVEVLAGGTDTQYF	TGCAGCGTTGAGGTCCTAGCGGGGGGCACAGATACGCAGTATTTT
TRBV9	TRBD1	TRBJ2-5	NA	CASSARQGFQETQYF	TGTGCCAGCAGCGCAAGACAGGGGTTTCAAGAGACCCAGTACTTC